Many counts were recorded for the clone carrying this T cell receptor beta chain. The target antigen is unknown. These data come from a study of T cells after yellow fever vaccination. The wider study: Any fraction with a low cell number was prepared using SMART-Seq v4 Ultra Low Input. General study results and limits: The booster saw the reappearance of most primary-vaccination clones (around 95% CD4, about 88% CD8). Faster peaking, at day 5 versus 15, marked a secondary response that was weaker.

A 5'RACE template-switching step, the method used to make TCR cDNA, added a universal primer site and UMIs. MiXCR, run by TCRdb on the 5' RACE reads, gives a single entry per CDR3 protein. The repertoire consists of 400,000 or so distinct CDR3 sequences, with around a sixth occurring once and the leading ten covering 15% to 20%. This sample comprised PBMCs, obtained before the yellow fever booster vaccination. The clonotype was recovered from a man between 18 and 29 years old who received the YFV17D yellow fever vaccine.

The CDR3 loop reads CASSQERGGYNEQFF. CDR3 nucleotide sequence: TGTGCCAGCAGCCAAGAGCGGGGGGGCTACAATGAGCAGTTCTTC. This chain uses TRBV4-2 with TRBJ2-1; 9 bases map to TRBD2. V lost 0 bases to trimming and J lost 3 bases; unmatched junction nucleotides: 0. Germline-derived CDR1 and CDR2 are LGHNA and YNFKEQ. This CDR3 comprises 15 residues.